This T cell receptor beta chain was recorded in a study of neurological immune-mediated disorders. General observations from the study: The repertoires of 18 of 34 multiple sclerosis patients fell into one related-CDR3 cluster (a possible signature) under phylogenetic grouping.

Germline CDR1 is SQVTM and CDR2 is ANQGSEA. The CDR3 runs 12 residues. V was cut by 6 bases and J by 7 bases, with 13 bases left in between. This clonotype showed up many times. Antigen: not known. One entry per CDR3 protein, called by TCRdb with MiXCR from the 5' RACE reads. The sample gives roughly 89,000 distinct CDR3 sequences, 2.5% to 3% of which show up once; more than 0.95% is in the top ten. From 2 million PBMCs stored at -80 C, the unsorted libraries were generated. The chain employs TRBV29-1 and TRBJ1-5, with unresolved D. Sequences were obtained from PBMCs. This TCR came from a woman aged 25 to 39 with multiple sclerosis. CDR3: CSVGPWSQPQHF. CDR3 sequence (DNA): TGCAGCGTCGGCCCGTGGTCCCAGCCCCAGCATTTT.